This T cell receptor beta chain stems from a study of blood T cell repertoires in COVID-19. Turning to the study itself: In each case, the material was cDNA or gDNA derived from T cells, B-cell-depleted T cells, or PBMCs.

The germline V gene has CDR1 SGHRS and CDR2 YFSETQ. The CDR3 is 14 residues long. J gave up 2 bases and V 1 base, and 0 bases lay outside the gene matches. TCRdb's copy holds only in-frame clones and misses some; the assay was immunoSEQ multiplex PCR. The data show 200,000 to 250,000 clones, about 90% seen once. This TCR was recovered from a woman aged 18-29 years who had recovered from COVID-19. The chain combines TRBV5-1 with TRBJ1-2, with 9 positions matching TRBD1. Input material: peripheral blood. The CDR3: CASSLTGGNYGYTF. In DNA form, the CDR3 reads TGCGCCAGCAGCTTGACAGGGGGCAACTATGGCTACACCTTC.